Here is one T cell receptor beta chain with its context. CDR3 length equals 16 residues. Germline CDR1 is SGDLS and CDR2 is YYNGEE. Trimming cost V 7 bases and J 0 bases; bases outside gene matches: 10. Methods used by the authors: Amplification from reference gene primers served as the basis for estimated nucleated cell counts. The table came from immunoSEQ multiplex PCR; TCRdb's copy has only in-frame clones and leaves some out. V and J calls and clone size are given by that table; D and trimming were obtained from the DNA. This table has about 170,000 clones, about 90% appearing once. The data were taken from a study of blood T cell repertoires in COVID-19. Across the whole study: Sample material is recorded as cDNA or gDNA derived from T cells, B-cell-depleted T cells, or PBMCs.

Sequencing input: peripheral blood. The source is a woman in her fifties or sixties with COVID-19, enrolled during active disease. The rearrangement joins TRBV9 to TRBJ1-3; TRBD1 aligns across 7 bases. The chain's CDR3 is CASGDRVGVSGNTIYF. CDR3 bases: TGTGCCAGCGGCGACAGGGTAGGAGTCTCTGGAAACACCATATATTTT.